Listed below are T cell receptor beta chains from one sample, sequenced in a study of T-cell memory formation after mild COVID-19. TCRdb re-analysed the 5' RACE reads in MiXCR, keeping a single row per CDR3 protein. The table has about 340,000 distinct CDR3 sequences, approximately 13% seen once. The sequenced material came from PBMCs or a T cell subset sorted from them (not recorded which). The source is a man aged 18-30 years who had mild COVID-19 (a few samples of this study predate the infection). Cell type and time point are not known. CDR3s include the opening cysteine and the closing phenylalanine or tryptophan. Each record gives: clone size, CDR3 length, D gene, V gene, J gene, CDR3 DNA, CDR3 protein. The D gene is left open where the match is weak. Some rows have no size entry. The others give once, few or many, or a class for an expanded clone.

clone_size: few
cdr3_length: 18
d_call: TRBD1
v_call: TRBV7-9
j_call: TRBJ2-3
cdr3_nt: TGTGCCAGCAGCTTAGCTCGACAGGGGGCGGTCTTCACGGATACGCAGTATTTT
cdr3_aa: CASSLARQGAVFTDTQYF

clone_size: NA
cdr3_length: 16
d_call: TRBD2
v_call: TRBV20-1
j_call: TRBJ2-3
cdr3_nt: TGCAGTGCTACTAACAGGCGGGGGGACAGCACAGATACGCAGTATTTT
cdr3_aa: CSATNRRGDSTDTQYF

clone_size: NA
cdr3_length: 15
d_call: NA
v_call: TRBV18
j_call: TRBJ2-6
cdr3_nt: TGTGCCAGCTCATCCATTACTTCTGGGGCCAACGTCCTGACTTTC
cdr3_aa: CASSSITSGANVLTF

clone_size: few
cdr3_length: 19
d_call: NA
v_call: TRBV7-9
j_call: TRBJ1-5
cdr3_nt: TGTGCCAGCAGCTTAGTGCCGGGAGCCTTGGGATATAGCAATCAGCCCCAGCATTTT
cdr3_aa: CASSLVPGALGYSNQPQHF

clone_size: NA
cdr3_length: 15
d_call: TRBD1
v_call: TRBV15
j_call: TRBJ1-1
cdr3_nt: TGTGCCACCAGCGAGCCGGGACAGGGAGCTGATCTAGCTTTCTTT
cdr3_aa: CATSEPGQGADLAFF

clone_size: NA
cdr3_length: 14
d_call: NA
v_call: TRBV18
j_call: TRBJ2-1
cdr3_nt: TGTGCCAGCTCACCAATGGAGGGGGATAATGAGCAGTTCTTC
cdr3_aa: CASSPMEGDNEQFF

clone_size: few
cdr3_length: 14
d_call: NA
v_call: TRBV7-6
j_call: TRBJ2-3
cdr3_nt: TGTGCCAGCAGCTTATCCGTCGTGAGCCCTACGCAGTATTTT
cdr3_aa: CASSLSVVSPTQYF

clone_size: few
cdr3_length: 14
d_call: TRBD1
v_call: TRBV20-1
j_call: TRBJ1-3
cdr3_nt: TGCAGTGCTAGCCGCCGGACAGGAGGAAACACCATATATTTT
cdr3_aa: CSASRRTGGNTIYF

clone_size: NA
cdr3_length: 17
d_call: TRBD2
v_call: TRBV12-3/TRBV12-4
j_call: TRBJ2-1
cdr3_nt: TGTGCCAGCAGTTTAGACTATGGGACTAGCTCGGACAATGAGCAGTTCTTC
cdr3_aa: CASSLDYGTSSDNEQFF

clone_size: NA
cdr3_length: 15
d_call: NA
v_call: TRBV2
j_call: TRBJ2-5
cdr3_nt: TGTGCCAGTATGAATACCCGACTTCGCCAAGAGACCCAGTACTTC
cdr3_aa: CASMNTRLRQETQYF

clone_size: NA
cdr3_length: 16
d_call: NA
v_call: TRBV7-8
j_call: TRBJ1-5
cdr3_nt: TGTGCCAGCAGCTTAGTCGGCAGCAATAGCAATCAGCCCCAGCATTTT
cdr3_aa: CASSLVGSNSNQPQHF

clone_size: NA
cdr3_length: 16
d_call: TRBD2
v_call: TRBV24-1
j_call: TRBJ2-3
cdr3_nt: TGTGCCACCAGTGATGGGAGGGGAGGGGCGGTTGATACGCAGTATTTT
cdr3_aa: CATSDGRGGAVDTQYF

clone_size: few
cdr3_length: 14
d_call: NA
v_call: TRBV7-9
j_call: TRBJ1-4
cdr3_nt: TGTGCCAGCAGCCCGCCGGCGAGGCATGAAAAACTGTTTTTT
cdr3_aa: CASSPPARHEKLFF

clone_size: NA
cdr3_length: 17
d_call: TRBD2
v_call: TRBV12-3/TRBV12-4
j_call: TRBJ2-5
cdr3_nt: TGTGCCAGCAGTTTATTCGGCGGGGGGCCCCTCCAAGAGACCCAGTACTTC
cdr3_aa: CASSLFGGGPLQETQYF

clone_size: many
cdr3_length: 15
d_call: TRBD2
v_call: TRBV5-1
j_call: TRBJ2-1
cdr3_nt: TGCGCCAGCAGCTTGTTAGCGGGGCCCTACAATGAGCAGTTCTTC
cdr3_aa: CASSLLAGPYNEQFF

clone_size: few
cdr3_length: 14
d_call: TRBD1
v_call: TRBV5-1
j_call: TRBJ1-6
cdr3_nt: TGCGCCAGCAGCGTTACAGGGGATAATTCACCCCTCCACTTT
cdr3_aa: CASSVTGDNSPLHF

clone_size: few
cdr3_length: 13
d_call: TRBD2
v_call: TRBV11-2
j_call: TRBJ2-7
cdr3_nt: TGTGCCAGCAGAGTAGCGGGGGGTGGCGAGCAGTACTTC
cdr3_aa: CASRVAGGGEQYF

clone_size: many
cdr3_length: 13
d_call: NA
v_call: TRBV9
j_call: TRBJ1-2
cdr3_nt: TGTGCCAGCAGCGTATCAGGGGACTATGGCTACACCTTC
cdr3_aa: CASSVSGDYGYTF